The 22 T cell receptor beta chains in this list originate from one sample, sequenced in a study of blood T cells in healthy people across ages. Primers used in a second PCR of about 7 to 11 cycles were a sample-barcoded 5' primer and a J-beta primer mix. TCRdb redid the calling of the 5' RACE reads with MiXCR, one entry per CDR3 protein. The table lists 1.5 million to 2 million distinct CDR3 sequences, about two fifths of them singletons. Sequenced sample: blood. These receptors all come from a human donor in good health.

This clonotype occurred once. The rearrangement links TRBV7-2 to TRBJ2-3; tentative D call: TRBD2 (5 bases). Germline lookup yields CDR1 SGHTA and CDR2 FQGNSA. The V gene lost 5 bases and the J gene lost 6 bases, with 21 bases spanning the gap. This CDR3 comprises 16 residues. The CDR3 DNA reads as TGTGCCAGCAGCAGGGCCCCCCGGACTGCCCCGGATACGCAGTATTTT. Protein: CASSRAPRTAPDTQYF.

The chain uses TRBV6-2 or TRBV6-3 and TRBJ2-1, with 8 bases aligning to TRBD1. V shed 4 bases and J 9 bases; nucleotides not matched to a gene: 8. The CDR3 sequence is 14 residues long. Germline V CDR1 and CDR2: MNHEY, SVGEGT. The CDR3 region is CASSFGQGLSEQFF. CDR3 DNA sequence: TGTGCCAGCAGTTTCGGACAGGGACTGAGTGAGCAGTTCTTC.

J is TRBJ1-5 and V is TRBV27; D not resolved. Trimming removed 5 bases at V and 3 bases at J, with 11 bases between. This CDR3 spans 14 amino acids. CDR1 is MNHEY, CDR2 SMNVEV, per germline (reference sequence). The CDR3 nucleotides are TGTGCCAGCAGTCACGGACTGCACAATCAGCCCCAGCATTTT. Amino acids: CASSHGLHNQPQHF.

This clonotype has only a few counts. The CDR3 sequence: CSALGDNYGYTF. The CDR3 DNA is TGCAGTGCTTTAGGGGATAACTATGGCTACACCTTC. The chain couples TRBV20-1 to TRBJ1-2; TRBD1 is a possible D gene (5 bases). Between the trimmed V and J ends, which lost 5 bases and 1 base, there was a span of 8 bases. CDR1 is DFQATT, CDR2 SNEGSKA, per germline (reference sequence). This CDR3 is 12 amino acids long.

The rearrangement links TRBV20-1 to TRBJ1-2; the D gene is possibly TRBD1 (5 bases). V lost 3 bases to trimming and J lost 4 bases, with 15 bases between them. Germline V gene data show CDR1 as DFQATT and CDR2 as SNEGSKA (reference sequence). The CDR3 is 14 amino acids. CDR3 sequence (DNA): TGCAGTGCTAGGGGTGACCGGGACCTCTATGGCTACACCTTC. Encoded protein: CSARGDRDLYGYTF.

The CDR3 bases are TGCGCCAGCAGCCGCCTGACTAGCGGGGGTTGGGCCGGGGAGCTGTTTTTT. It yields the protein CASSRLTSGGWAGELFF. This rearrangement joins TRBV4-1 to TRBJ2-2, with 12 bases matching TRBD2. The CDR3 is made up of 17 amino acids. Trimming at V came to 4 bases and at J to 6 bases, leaving 9 bases not matched to a gene. Per germline, CDR1 MGHRA and CDR2 YSYEKL.

The gene calls are TRBV9 and TRBJ1-2; unclear D gene. This CDR3 comprises 14 residues. Trimming took off 0 bases at V and 4 bases at J, with 10 bases between the two ends. CDR1 SGDLS and CDR2 YYNGEE come from the germline V gene. In DNA form, the CDR3 reads TGTGCCAGCAGCGTAGGACCGGGGATCTATGGCTACACCTTC. Protein: CASSVGPGIYGYTF.

This clonotype has a handful of counts. The chain is built from TRBV5-1 and TRBJ2-1, with D perhaps matching TRBD1 or TRBD2 (5 bases each). Germline V gives CDR1 SGHRS, CDR2 YFSETQ. V dropped 6 bases and J dropped 0 bases, with 10 bases sitting between them. There are 14 residues in the CDR3. This CDR3 reads CASTGTVSYNEQFF. CDR3 coding DNA: TGCGCCAGCACCGGGACGGTCTCCTACAATGAGCAGTTCTTC.

This clonotype was seen a handful of times. This rearrangement joins TRBV4-1 to TRBJ1-1, with TRBD1 as a possible D gene (6 bases). Germline V gene data show CDR1 as MGHRA and CDR2 as YSYEKL. The CDR3 is made up of 16 amino acids. V dropped 3 bases and J dropped 1 base, with 15 bases sitting between them. CDR3 nucleotide sequence: TGCGCCAGCAGCCACGACAGGTCCCTTCCGAACACTGAAGCTTTCTTT. This sequence encodes CASSHDRSLPNTEAFF.

The chain carries TRBV15 and TRBJ1-6; D is possibly TRBD1 (6 bases). This CDR3 spans 16 amino acids. The germline V gene encodes CDR1 LNHNV and CDR2 YYDKDF (reference sequence). V was shortened by 0 bases and J by 3 bases, with 9 bases between the two germline ends. As DNA, the CDR3 is TGTGCCACCAGCAGAGATAAGACAGGCTATAATTCACCCCTCCACTTT. Translation gives CATSRDKTGYNSPLHF.

The chain recombines TRBV28 with TRBJ1-5; D remains ambiguous. The CDR3 is 13 residues long. Germline CDR1 MDHEN, CDR2 SYDVKM. Trimming took 5 bases from V and 0 from J, leaving 5 bases between them. DNA for the CDR3: TGTGCCAGCAGTAAGGATAGCAATCAGCCCCAGCATTTT. It specifies CASSKDSNQPQHF.

The chain employs TRBV3-1 and TRBJ2-4; D may match TRBD1 or TRBD2 (5 bases each). TRBJ2-7 explains the end of the DNA better; the J call may be wrong. The germline CDR1 and CDR2 sequences are LGHDT and YNNKEL (reference sequence). The CDR3 consists of 18 residues. The CDR3 loop reads CASSQEGQGESFSYEQYF. The DNA of the CDR3 is TGTGCCAGCAGCCAAGAAGGCCAGGGAGAATCTTTCTCCTACGAGCAGTACTTC.

In DNA, the CDR3 is TGTGCCAGCAGTGAAGTAAGTCTGTATCGGCCGAGCTCTGGAAACACCATATATTTT. Translation: CASSEVSLYRPSSGNTIYF. V is TRBV2 and J is TRBJ1-3; unclear D gene. This CDR3 comprises 19 residues. CDR1 and CDR2 (germline): SNHLY, FYNNEI. V shed 1 base and J shed 0 bases, with 19 bases lying between them.

The chain's CDR3 is CASSGRGAWNTEAFF. The CDR3 DNA reads as TGTGCCAGCAGCGGCCGGGGGGCGTGGAACACTGAAGCTTTCTTT. The V call is TRBV7-2, the J call TRBJ1-1; D is possibly TRBD1 (6 bases). The germline V gene encodes CDR1 SGHTA and CDR2 FQGNSA. The ends were cut back, 5 bases at V and 1 base at J, with 14 bases in the middle. The CDR3 contains 15 residues.

The sample holds many counts of this clonotype. The V and J genes are TRBV29-1 and TRBJ2-5; weak D call: TRBD2 (5 bases). Germline values: CDR1 SQVTM, CDR2 ANQGSEA. Deletions cut 7 bases from V and 7 bases from J, with 25 bases between. This CDR3 spans 15 amino acids. The CDR3 loop is CSAEGFRLPRGTQYF. DNA of the CDR3: TGCAGCGCCGAAGGGTTTAGGCTACCCCGGGGGACCCAGTACTTC.

The chain employs TRBV5-1 and TRBJ2-1; 9 nucleotides align to TRBD1. J gave up 0 bases and V 7 bases, and 2 bases lay outside the gene matches. This CDR3 has 14 residues. CDR1 and CDR2 from the germline V gene are SGHRS and YFSETQ. The DNA for the CDR3 is TGCGCCAGCCGGACAGGGGACTCCTACAATGAGCAGTTCTTC. Translating it yields CASRTGDSYNEQFF.

This chain uses TRBV6-1 with TRBJ1-1, with 7 bases identical to TRBD1. CDR3 length: 17 amino acids. The V gene's germline CDR1 is MNHNS and CDR2 SASEGT. Trimming took 6 bases from V and 3 from J; bases not matched to a gene: 16. In DNA, the CDR3 is TGTGCCAGCAGACGCTCACAGGGGCGGGCGGTAGACACTGAAGCTTTCTTT. This codes for CASRRSQGRAVDTEAFF.

The chain uses TRBV2 and TRBJ2-5, with a possible D match to TRBD1 (5 bases). Trimming pared 1 base from V and 3 bases from J, leaving 12 bases between. There are 15 residues in the CDR3. Germline loops: CDR1 SNHLY, CDR2 FYNNEI. The CDR3 spells CASSEGGPGKETQYF. The CDR3 nucleotides read TGTGCCAGCAGTGAAGGTGGTCCAGGGAAAGAGACCCAGTACTTC.

V is TRBV4-2 and J is TRBJ2-3, with 11 bases fitting TRBD2. Per germline, CDR1 LGHNA and CDR2 YNFKEQ. V shed 1 base and J 8 bases; nucleotides not matched to a gene: 8. There are 16 residues in the CDR3. The CDR3 sequence is CASSQVVAGGSATQYF. The CDR3 DNA reads TGTGCCAGCAGCCAAGTCGTAGCGGGGGGGTCAGCTACGCAGTATTTT.

This clonotype occurred a few times. The chain uses TRBV7-2 and TRBJ2-1; possibly TRBD2 for D (5 bases). With 5 bases removed from V and 0 bases from J, the gap between germline ends came to 11 bases. CDR1 and CDR2 from the germline V gene are SGHTA and FQGNSA. The CDR3 spans 15 residues. CDR3 amino acids: CASSGAESSYNEQFF. The CDR3 nucleotides read TGTGCCAGCAGCGGAGCGGAGAGCTCCTACAATGAGCAGTTCTTC.

This clonotype was recorded many times. The gene calls are TRBV10-3 and TRBJ2-7, with D perhaps TRBD2 (5 bases). Trimming took off 3 bases at V and 7 bases at J, with 10 bases between the two ends. Germline lookup yields CDR1 ENHRY and CDR2 SYGVKD. The CDR3 has 12 residues. CDR3 sequence reads: CAISDLSVEQYF. CDR3 coding DNA: TGTGCCATCAGTGACCTTAGCGTGGAGCAGTACTTC.

The V call is TRBV10-3, the J call TRBJ2-5, with no clear D. The J call could be wrong; TRBJ2-7 is a better fit for the DNA end. CDR3 size: 13 residues. Germline CDR1 and CDR2: ENHRY and SYGVKD. The CDR3 nucleotides read TGTGCCATCAGTGAGGCACCGAGCTACGAGCAGTACTTC. Translated, it gives CAISEAPSYEQYF.